The 5 T cell receptor beta chains below come from one sample, sequenced in a study of cytomegalovirus exposure and HLA in healthy donors. The PCR was carried out with 60 Vbeta primers and 13 Jbeta primers. Clones were sequenced by immunoSEQ multiplex PCR, and TCRdb holds only the in-frame ones, with some missing. The specimen's table records 170,000 or so clones. The sample consisted of PBMCs. The receptors here all came from a man aged 30 to 45 in good health and CMV-seronegative.

The V call is TRBV2, the J call TRBJ1-1; no clear D gene. The CDR3 runs 14 residues. The V end lost 7 bases, the J end lost 1 base, and 13 bases lay between the germline ends. Germline V gene sequence: CDR1 SNHLY, CDR2 FYNNEI. The CDR3 protein is CASISPPTNTEAFF. CDR3 nucleotide sequence: TGTGCCAGCATAAGCCCCCCTACGAACACTGAAGCTTTCTTT.

The chain combines TRBV7-2 with TRBJ2-1; the D gene is possibly TRBD1 (6 bases). V lost 6 bases and J lost 9, with 9 bases in between. CDR3 size: 11 residues. Germline V gene data show CDR1 as SGHTA and CDR2 as FQGNSA. CDR3 in amino acids: CASRGAVEQFF. The CDR3 nucleotides are TGTGCCAGCAGGGGGGCAGTTGAGCAGTTCTTC.

As concerns this clone: The junction departs from germline at one end; a sequencing error may be responsible. The chain couples TRBV4-2 to TRBJ2-7; TRBD2 aligns across 13 bases. CDR1 and CDR2 (germline): LGHNA, YNFKEQ. CDR3 length: 17 amino acids. The CDR3 is CASSERGAPGLAGTLNF. CDR3 bases: TGTGCCAGCAGCGAAAGGGGGGCGCCGGGACTAGCGGGGACGTTGAACTTC.

V and J are TRBV6-5 and TRBJ2-3; D uncertain. V was clipped by 8 bases and J by 1 base, with 10 bases between them. This CDR3 comprises 13 residues. Germline lookup yields CDR1 MNHEY and CDR2 SVGAGI. The CDR3 sequence is CASRGSGTDTQYF. The CDR3 bases are TGTGCCAGCCGAGGTTCGGGCACAGATACGCAGTATTTT.

The rearrangement uses TRBV6-1 and TRBJ2-1; 14 nucleotides line up with TRBD2. The CDR3 sequence is 15 residues long. The V segment lost 5 bases and the J segment 10 bases; nucleotides outside the gene matches: 7. The germline gives CDR1 MNHNS, CDR2 SASEGT. The CDR3 DNA reads TGTGCCAGCAGTTCCGGGACTAGCGGGAGTAGCGAGCAGTTCTTC. As protein: CASSSGTSGSSEQFF.